Listed here are 25 T cell receptor beta chains from one sample, sequenced in a study of shared clonotypes between healthy human individuals (dated by TCRdb to about 2020). Receptor amplification or capture employed the immunoSEQ multiplex PCR assay. Not all clones reach the TCRdb copy of this immuneACCESS table, which keeps in-frame sequences only. Checked studies attribute under half of the gap to unresolved V genes and leave the rest unexplained. Within this sample are roughly 2 million clones, with roughly 95% of them counted one time only. 0.9% to 1.3% of the sample goes to the ten largest clones. CD8 naive samples were obtained by positive selection for CCR7 among CD45RO-negative cells, yielding a CD45RA+CCR7+ population from which TemRA cells were excluded. Sequencing was carried out using naive CD8+ T cells sorted from blood. What the cell subset or site label conveys for this sample: CD45RA+CCR7+. These receptors were taken from a man aged 18 to 29 in good health.

The rearrangement links TRBV7-9 to TRBJ1-2, with D possibly being TRBD1 (6 bases). V was shortened by 4 bases and J by 4 bases, with 16 bases between the two germline ends. CDR1 and CDR2 from the germline V gene are SEHNR and FQNEAQ (reference sequence). CDR3 length: 15 residues. The CDR3 sequence is CASSSPTGLLYGYTF. DNA of the CDR3: TGTGCCAGCAGCTCCCCTACAGGGTTACTCTATGGCTACACCTTC.

The chain carries TRBV6-5 and TRBJ1-2; no firm D call. Trimming removed 0 bases from V and 1 base from J, with 12 bases in between. This CDR3 spans 16 amino acids. Looked up from germline, CDR1 is MNHEY and CDR2 is SVGAGI. The CDR3 sequence is CASSYSRVEYNYGYTF. CDR3 nucleotides: TGTGCCAGCAGTTACTCTCGGGTAGAATATAACTATGGCTACACCTTC.

The rearrangement links TRBV30 to TRBJ1-1; D gene ambiguous. Germline CDR1 GTSNPN, CDR2 SVGIG (reference sequence). The CDR3 is made up of 10 amino acids. V lost 1 base and J 11 bases, leaving 8 bases between the germline ends. This CDR3 is CAWSEDGAFF. The CDR3, as DNA: TGTGCCTGGAGTGAGGACGGGGCTTTCTTT.

The chain is built from TRBV6-1 and TRBJ2-7; D possibly corresponds to TRBD2 (6 bases). V lost 2 bases, J lost 0 bases, and 14 bases lay in between. Germline loops: CDR1 MNHNS, CDR2 SASEGT. CDR3 size: 16 residues. In DNA, the CDR3 is TGTGCCAGCAGTGAAAAGGGCGGGATCAGCTCCTACGAGCAGTACTTC. Protein sequence: CASSEKGGISSYEQYF.

The chain has TRBV14 and TRBJ2-7, with D possibly TRBD2 on 5 matching bases. V lost 4 bases and J lost 2, with 12 bases in between. This CDR3 contains 14 residues. CDR1 is SGHDN, CDR2 FVKESK, per germline. CDR3 residues: CASSPAGVTYEQYF. As DNA, the CDR3 is TGTGCCAGCAGCCCCGCCGGGGTGACCTACGAGCAGTACTTC.

The J gene is TRBJ2-7, the V gene TRBV7-8; D is uncertain. Trimming stripped 0 bases from V and 3 bases from J, with 12 bases between. The CDR3 extends over 15 amino acids. Per germline, CDR1 SGHVS and CDR2 FQNEAQ. The CDR3 coding sequence is TGTGCCAGCAGCTTAGCGCAGAATAGAAACTACGAGCAGTACTTC. Encoded protein: CASSLAQNRNYEQYF.

This chain uses TRBV2 with TRBJ2-1, with D possibly matching TRBD2 (6 bases). The CDR3 is 16 amino acids. Trimming stripped 6 bases from V and 3 bases from J, with 18 bases between. Looked up from germline, CDR1 is SNHLY and CDR2 is FYNNEI. CDR3 bases: TGTGCCAGCAGCTACGTCCGGGACTCTATCTACAATGAGCAGTTCTTC. Translation: CASSYVRDSIYNEQFF.

V and J are TRBV15 and TRBJ2-5; TRBD2 matches 10 bases. V lost 5 bases and J lost 3; bases outside the gene matches: 3. Germline V gene sequence: CDR1 LNHNV, CDR2 YYDKDF (reference sequence). The CDR3 extends over 14 amino acids. The chain's CDR3 is CATSSGLAEETQYF. In DNA, the CDR3 is TGTGCCACCAGCTCCGGACTAGCGGAAGAGACCCAGTACTTC.

The chain carries TRBV15 and TRBJ2-5; TRBD1 agrees at 7 bases. This CDR3 region has 16 residues. Losses at the gene ends were 0 bases for V and 2 bases for J; bases not matched to a gene: 6. Per the germline V gene, CDR1 is LNHNV and CDR2 is YYDKDF (reference sequence). The CDR3 sequence is CATSRDGTDGQETQYF. The CDR3 DNA reads as TGTGCCACCAGCAGAGATGGGACAGACGGGCAAGAGACCCAGTACTTC. The variable domain in full, with the rest retrieved from reference TRBV15 and TRBJ2-5, is DAMVIQNPRYQVTQFGKPVTLSCSQTLNHNVMYWYQQKSSQAPKLLFHYYDKDFNNEADTPDNFQSRRPNTSFCFLDIRSPGLGDTAMYLCATSRDGTDGQETQYFGPGTRLLVL.

The rearrangement links TRBV29-1 to TRBJ2-1, with D maybe TRBD2 (7 bases). Trimming pared 0 bases from V and 4 bases from J, leaving 13 bases between. Germline V gene data show CDR1 as SQVTM and CDR2 as ANQGSEA. This CDR3 spans 15 amino acids. CDR3 loop: CSVEDRGATYNEQFF. CDR3 bases: TGCAGCGTTGAAGATCGGGGGGCAACTTACAATGAGCAGTTCTTC.

As concerns this clone: Additional DNA sequences in this sample encode the identical CDR3. The chain joins TRBV11-2 to TRBJ2-7; 8 positions agree with TRBD2. Per germline, CDR1 SGHAT and CDR2 FQNNGV. V was clipped by 3 bases and J by 0 bases; unmatched bases: 1. The CDR3 spans 14 residues. The CDR3 spells CASSFAGGSYEQYF. The CDR3 DNA reads as TGTGCCAGCAGCTTTGCGGGGGGCTCCTACGAGCAGTACTTC.

This chain links TRBV4-3 with TRBJ2-3; unclear D gene. Germline V lookup: CDR1 LGHNA, CDR2 YSLEER. V gave up 1 base and J gave up 5 bases, with 7 bases separating them. There are 13 residues in the CDR3. The CDR3 sequence: CASSQVIGDTQYF. The DNA for the CDR3 is TGCGCCAGCAGCCAAGTAATAGGAGATACGCAGTATTTT.

V usage is TRBV7-3 and J usage is TRBJ1-6, with TRBD1 matching 8 bases. The CDR3 runs to 15 residues. J lost 6 bases, V lost 6 bases, and 7 bases had no gene match. Germline V lookup: CDR1 SGHTA, CDR2 FQGTGA. Written as DNA, the CDR3 is TGTGCCAGCAGTCCAGATGGACAGGGTAATTCACCCCTCCACTTT. It is translated as CASSPDGQGNSPLHF. Combining the CDR3 with reference TRBV7-3 and TRBJ1-6 gives the whole variable domain GAGVSQTPSNKVTEKGKYVELRCDPISGHTALYWYRQSLGQGPEFLIYFQGTGAADDSGLPNDRFFAVRPEGSVSTLKIQRTERGDSAVYLCASSPDGQGNSPLHFGNGTRLTVT.

The V and J genes are TRBV4-1 and TRBJ1-4; D is unclear. The germline CDR1 and CDR2 sequences are MGHRA and YSYEKL. Trimming removed 11 bases from V and 8 bases from J, with 18 bases in between. The CDR3 loop spans 13 amino acids. CDR3 nucleotide sequence: TGCGCCTCTGCTGAGGGAGTGTTCGAAAAACTGTTTTTT. Protein sequence: CASAEGVFEKLFF.

A word on this clone: This CDR3 is also generated by other DNA sequences in the sample. This sequence joins TRBV9 and TRBJ1-1; 8 bases map to TRBD1. The germline V gene has CDR1 SGDLS and CDR2 YYNGEE. This CDR3 spans 13 amino acids. V trimming: 3 bases; J trimming: 3 bases; junction bases outside the gene matches: 1. The CDR3 nucleotides read TGTGCCAGCAGCGCACAGGGGGACACTGAAGCTTTCTTT. Amino acid sequence: CASSAQGDTEAFF.

Details on this clone: At one end the junction does not follow the germline gene, possibly because of a read error. The genes are TRBV30 and TRBJ2-4; D not certain. The CDR3 is made up of 11 amino acids. Germline-derived CDR1 and CDR2 are GTSNPN and SVGIG (reference sequence). This chain's CDR3 is CAWRTGPLGHF. CDR3 DNA: TGTGCCTGGAGGACCGGGCCTCTTGGGCACTTC.

This clone was counted once. The rearrangement joins TRBV5-6 to TRBJ2-6; D tentatively reads TRBD1 or TRBD2 (5 bases each). This CDR3 is 17 amino acids long. Trimming removed 0 bases at V and 0 bases at J, with 10 bases between. Germline assignment: CDR1 SGHDT and CDR2 YYEEEE. CDR3 in amino acids: CASSLAWGSSGANVLTF. The CDR3 bases are TGTGCCAGCAGCTTGGCTTGGGGGAGCTCTGGGGCCAACGTCCTGACTTTC.

The gene calls are TRBV11-2 and TRBJ1-1, with unresolved D. This CDR3 has 15 amino acids. Germline V gives CDR1 SGHAT, CDR2 FQNNGV. Trimming took off 0 bases at V and 1 base at J, with 9 bases between the two ends. CDR3 DNA: TGTGCCAGCAGCTTAGAACTGGGCCAGAACACTGAAGCTTTCTTT. This translates into CASSLELGQNTEAFF.

The chain recombines TRBV7-9 with TRBJ2-5; D unclear. This CDR3 spans 14 amino acids. Trimming stripped 5 bases from V and 2 bases from J, with 12 bases between. Germline V CDR1 and CDR2: SEHNR, FQNEAQ (reference sequence). CDR3 bases: TGTGCCAGCAGCCATGAAGGGTATCAAGAGACCCAGTACTTC. Amino acid sequence: CASSHEGYQETQYF.

This clone was seen only once. One end of the junction is discordant with germline, which a read error may explain. J is TRBJ2-1 and V is TRBV7-7; D tentatively reads TRBD1 or TRBD2 (5 bases each). The CDR3 sequence is 15 residues long. Germline V gene lookup returns CDR1 SSHAT and CDR2 FNYEAQ (reference sequence). In DNA, the CDR3 is TGTGCTAGCAGCTTAGGCCTTCCGGGACCCAATGAGCAGTTCTTC. Protein product: CASSLGLPGPNEQFF.

The chain uses TRBV19 and TRBJ2-1; 8 bases map to TRBD2. V lost 4 bases to trimming and J lost 6 bases; unmatched junction nucleotides: 14. This CDR3 region has 17 residues. The V gene's germline CDR1 is LNHDA and CDR2 SQIVND (reference sequence). In DNA form, the CDR3 reads TGTGCCAGTAGTAGGAAGAGGGCAGCGGGAGTTTTCAATGAGCAGTTCTTC. Residues: CASSRKRAAGVFNEQFF.

The chain couples TRBV5-4 to TRBJ1-5; 7 nucleotides match TRBD1. Losses at the gene ends were 4 bases for V and 7 bases for J; bases not matched to a gene: 5. The germline gives CDR1 SGHNT, CDR2 YYREEE (reference sequence). The CDR3 covers 13 residues. CDR3 in amino acids: CASSLGGLQPQHF. The CDR3 nucleotides are TGTGCCAGCAGCCTAGGGGGCTTGCAGCCCCAGCATTTT.

In this sample, this clone turned up once. This rearrangement joins TRBV28 to TRBJ2-7; TRBD2 is a possible D gene (5 bases). The CDR3 spans 14 residues. The V end was cut by 6 bases, the J end by 0 bases, with 12 bases between. Germline CDR1 is MDHEN and CDR2 is SYDVKM. The CDR3 spells CASSPRSGSYEQYF. The CDR3 nucleotides read TGTGCCAGCAGCCCAAGGAGCGGCTCCTACGAGCAGTACTTC.

On this clone itself: Distinct nucleotide sequences in the sample also encode this CDR3. The V gene is TRBV5-1, the J gene TRBJ2-7; TRBD1 aligns across 7 bases. Germline loops: CDR1 SGHRS, CDR2 YFSETQ. The CDR3 contains 13 residues. After removal of 3 bases from V and 2 bases from J, the junction contained 2 bases not matched to a gene. CDR3 protein: CASSSDRTYEQYF. For the CDR3, the DNA is TGCGCCAGCAGCTCGGACAGGACCTACGAGCAGTACTTC.

The chain uses TRBV18 and TRBJ2-5, with 11 bases fitting TRBD1. The CDR3 length is 13 residues. Germline lookup yields CDR1 KGHSH and CDR2 LQKENI. The junction had 2 bases not matched to a gene; V was cut back by 8 bases and J by 3 bases. The CDR3 region is CASRDRGEETQYF. In nucleotides, the CDR3 is TGTGCCAGCCGGGACAGGGGGGAAGAGACCCAGTACTTC.